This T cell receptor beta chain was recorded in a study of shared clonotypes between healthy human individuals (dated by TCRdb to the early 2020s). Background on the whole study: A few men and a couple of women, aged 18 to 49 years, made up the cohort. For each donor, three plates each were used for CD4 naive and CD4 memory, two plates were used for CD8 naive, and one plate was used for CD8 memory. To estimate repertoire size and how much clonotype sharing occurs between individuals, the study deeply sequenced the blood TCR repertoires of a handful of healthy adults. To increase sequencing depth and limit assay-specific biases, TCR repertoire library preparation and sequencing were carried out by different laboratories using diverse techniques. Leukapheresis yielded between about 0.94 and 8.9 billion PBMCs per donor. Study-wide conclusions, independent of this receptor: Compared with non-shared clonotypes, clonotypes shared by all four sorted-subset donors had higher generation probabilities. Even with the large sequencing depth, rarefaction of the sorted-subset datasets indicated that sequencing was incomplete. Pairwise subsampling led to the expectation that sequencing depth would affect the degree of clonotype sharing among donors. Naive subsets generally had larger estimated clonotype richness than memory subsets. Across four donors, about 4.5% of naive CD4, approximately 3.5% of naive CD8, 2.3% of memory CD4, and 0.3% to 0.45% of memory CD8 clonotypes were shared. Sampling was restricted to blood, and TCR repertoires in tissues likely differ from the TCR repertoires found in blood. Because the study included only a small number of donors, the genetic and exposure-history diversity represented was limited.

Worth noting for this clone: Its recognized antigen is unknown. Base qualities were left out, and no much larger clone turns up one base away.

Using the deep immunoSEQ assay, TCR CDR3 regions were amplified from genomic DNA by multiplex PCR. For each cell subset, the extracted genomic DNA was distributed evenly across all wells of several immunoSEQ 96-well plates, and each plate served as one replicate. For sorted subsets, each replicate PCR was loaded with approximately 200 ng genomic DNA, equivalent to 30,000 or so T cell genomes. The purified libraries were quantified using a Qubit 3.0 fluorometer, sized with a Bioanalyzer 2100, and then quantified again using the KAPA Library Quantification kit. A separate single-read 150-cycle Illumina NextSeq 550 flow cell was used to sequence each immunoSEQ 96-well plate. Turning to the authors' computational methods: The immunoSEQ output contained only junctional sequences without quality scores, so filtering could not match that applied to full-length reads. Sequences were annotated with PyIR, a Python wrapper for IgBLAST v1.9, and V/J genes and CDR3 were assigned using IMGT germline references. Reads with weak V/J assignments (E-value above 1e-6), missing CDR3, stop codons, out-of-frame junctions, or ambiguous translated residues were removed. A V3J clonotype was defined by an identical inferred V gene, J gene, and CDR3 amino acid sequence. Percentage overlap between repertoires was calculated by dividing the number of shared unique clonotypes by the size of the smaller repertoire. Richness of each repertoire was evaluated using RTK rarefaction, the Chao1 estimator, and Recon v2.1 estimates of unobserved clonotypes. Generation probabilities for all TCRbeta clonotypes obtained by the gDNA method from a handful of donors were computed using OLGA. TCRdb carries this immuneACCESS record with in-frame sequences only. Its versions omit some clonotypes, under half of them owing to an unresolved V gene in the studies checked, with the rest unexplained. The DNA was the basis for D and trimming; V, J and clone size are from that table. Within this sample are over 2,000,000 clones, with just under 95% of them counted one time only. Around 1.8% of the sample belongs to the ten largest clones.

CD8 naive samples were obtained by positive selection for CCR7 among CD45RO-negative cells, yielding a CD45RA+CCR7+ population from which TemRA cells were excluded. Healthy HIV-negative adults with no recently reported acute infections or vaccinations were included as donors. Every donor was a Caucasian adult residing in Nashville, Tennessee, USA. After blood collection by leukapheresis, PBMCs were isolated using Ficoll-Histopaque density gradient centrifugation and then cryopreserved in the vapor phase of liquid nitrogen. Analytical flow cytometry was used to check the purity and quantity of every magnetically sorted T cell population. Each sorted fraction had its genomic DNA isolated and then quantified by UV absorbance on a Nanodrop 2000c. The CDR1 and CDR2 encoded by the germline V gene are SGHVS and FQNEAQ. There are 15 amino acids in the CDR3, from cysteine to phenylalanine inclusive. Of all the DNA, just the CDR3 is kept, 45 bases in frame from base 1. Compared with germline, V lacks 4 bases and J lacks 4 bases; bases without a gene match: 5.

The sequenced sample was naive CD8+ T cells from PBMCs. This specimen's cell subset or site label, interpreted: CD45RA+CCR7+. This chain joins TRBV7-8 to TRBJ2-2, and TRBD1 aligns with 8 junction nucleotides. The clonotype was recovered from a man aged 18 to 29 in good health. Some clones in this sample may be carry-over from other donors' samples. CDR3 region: CASSYQGAGTGELFF. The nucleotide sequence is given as TGTGCCAGCAGCTACCAGGGGGCAGGCACCGGGGAGCTGTTTTTT.